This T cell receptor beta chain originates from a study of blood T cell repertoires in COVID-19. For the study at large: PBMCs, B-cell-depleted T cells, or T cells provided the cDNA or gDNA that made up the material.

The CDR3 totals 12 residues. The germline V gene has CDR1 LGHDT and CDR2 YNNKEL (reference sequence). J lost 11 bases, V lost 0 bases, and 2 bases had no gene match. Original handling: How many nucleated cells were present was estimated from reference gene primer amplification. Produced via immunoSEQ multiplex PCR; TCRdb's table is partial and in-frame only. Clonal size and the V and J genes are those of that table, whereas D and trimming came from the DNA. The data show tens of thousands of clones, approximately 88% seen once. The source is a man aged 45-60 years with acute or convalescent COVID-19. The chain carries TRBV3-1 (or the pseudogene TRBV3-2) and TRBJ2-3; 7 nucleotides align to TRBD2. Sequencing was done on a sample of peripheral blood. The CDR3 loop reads CASSQDPGGQYF. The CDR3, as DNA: TGTGCCAGCAGCCAAGATCCGGGAGGGCAGTATTTT.